This T cell receptor beta chain came from a study of glioma-infiltrating T cells after dendritic cell vaccination (TCRdb year 2016). Regarding the complete study: A cohort of approximately 15 glioblastoma patients from Phase I and II dendritic cell vaccination trials was included, of whom 9 were newly diagnosed and 6 had recurrent disease. Patients received autologous tumor lysate-pulsed dendritic cell vaccination between about 2003 and 2012. The vaccine was prepared from monocyte-derived dendritic cells that were cultured for 6 to 7 days with IL-4 and GM-CSF and then pulsed overnight with autologous tumor lysate. Each patient got three intradermal injections of the dendritic cell vaccine, spaced at biweekly intervals, in the arm below the axilla. In glioblastoma patients vaccinated with dendritic cells, deep sequencing of TCR beta CDR3 regions served to measure tumor-infiltrating lymphocyte content and to compare repertoires between tumor and blood. TCR sequencing metrics, including TIL content and tumor-blood repertoire overlap, were correlated with survival after dendritic cell vaccination. The paper as a whole reports these results and caveats: After dendritic cell vaccination, a higher estimated pretreatment TIL content predicted longer time to progression and longer overall survival. TCR clonality showed no direct relationship with survival, which suggests that a diverse polyclonal response may be important. The cohort was small and heterogeneous, with few patients having full blood and tumor sets and even fewer initial-recurrent tumor pairs. The TCR overlap response model with three groups was called speculative and said to need prospective validation.

The label giving this sample's time point can be read as: after dendritic cell vaccination, including at tumor progression/relapse. Patients were selected on the basis of adequate residual fresh-frozen tumor tissue and more than two years of available survival data. An isocitrate dehydrogenase mutation was not carried by any of the glioblastoma patients, although molecular status was otherwise variable. PBMC were collected before vaccination, two weeks after the third vaccination, and at tumor progression if progression occurred. The Qiagen DNeasy Blood extraction Kit was used for extraction of genomic DNA. Turning to this clone: Which antigen it targets is not known. No base-level quality is on record; no much larger clone is a single base apart.

Using the immunoSEQ assay, TCRB CDR3 regions were amplified from roughly 1.9 micrograms of genomic DNA, or from all available DNA when less than that was on hand. For multiplex PCR, 60 forward primers for TCR V beta segments and 13 reverse primers for J beta segments were used. To estimate the number of reads per starting template, synthetic control templates were added to each sample at limiting dilution. Sequencing produced 87 bp reads on the Illumina HiSeq System. Per the authors' processing: PCR and sequencing errors were removed by a nearest neighbor algorithm that merged closely related sequences. TCR overlap was measured as the percentage of unique tumor TCR beta sequences that were also present in the peripheral blood of the same patient. TCRdb limited this immuneACCESS table to in-frame rearrangements with V and J called. A share of clones is missing; checked studies link under half to unresolved V genes, and the rest is unexplained. Clone size and the V and J calls come from that table; the DNA yielded D and trimming. Here the sample has tens of thousands of clones; roughly four fifths occur a single time. Clones ranked in the top ten supply under 8% of the sample.

This clonotype originated in a human donor with glioblastoma. The sequencing here drew on blood, taken after dendritic cell vaccination.

CDR3 loop: CASSDGLAGGFSDTQYF. The nucleotide sequence is TGTGCCAGCAGTGACGGACTAGCGGGGGGATTCTCAGATACGCAGTATTTT. The chain couples TRBV6-1 to TRBJ2-3, with 14 central nucleotides matching TRBD2. Relative to germline, V is missing 3 bases and J is missing 4 bases, with 6 bases of the junction outside any gene match. Per the germline V gene, MNHNS is the CDR1 and SASEGT is the CDR2. Spanning cysteine to phenylalanine, the CDR3 consists of 17 amino acids. Just CDR3 DNA is preserved here, 51 bases in frame from base 1.